These 14 T cell receptor beta chains came from one sample sequenced in a study of technical replicates of blood from several donors (TCRdb year 2017). Receptor amplification or capture employed the immunoSEQ multiplex PCR assay. The immuneACCESS repertoire file appears here via TCRdb, limited to in-frame rearrangements. These files lack a portion of the clones; in checked studies, under half of the deficit traces to unresolved V genes, and the cause of the others is not known. Across this sample there are about 80,000 clones, with about 91% seen only once. The ten largest clonotypes hold around 0.37% of the sample. The sample was T cells isolated from PBMCs. The source of these receptors is a human donor in good health.

The chain carries TRBV23-1 and TRBJ2-7, with D possibly TRBD1 on 6 matching bases. TRBV23-1 is noted as an ORF with a role that remains uncertain. The CDR3 length is 15 residues. Trimming shortened V by 3 bases and J by 3 bases, and 15 bases separated the two germline ends. Here the CDR3 reads CASSHLRQDHYEQYF. As DNA, the CDR3 is TGCGCCAGCAGTCATTTACGACAGGACCACTACGAGCAGTACTTC.

CDR3 region: CASSFGLFQETQYF. CDR3 DNA: TGTGCCAGCAGCTTCGGACTTTTCCAAGAGACCCAGTACTTC. V is TRBV11-3 and J is TRBJ2-5; tentative D call: TRBD2 (5 bases). Trimming left V 3 bases short and J 1 base short, with 9 bases between. CDR1 and CDR2 from the germline V gene are SGHNT and YENEEA. The CDR3 spans 14 residues.

This rearrangement joins TRBV7-3 to TRBJ2-5, with D maybe TRBD2 (7 bases). The germline gives CDR1 SGHTA, CDR2 FQGTGA. The CDR3 length is 15 residues. V was cut by 1 base and J by 1 base, with 10 bases left in between. The CDR3 coding sequence is TGTGCCAGCAGCTTAAAAAGGGGGGGCCAAGAGACCCAGTACTTC. Protein product: CASSLKRGGQETQYF.

V gene TRBV5-5 combines with J gene TRBJ1-1, with a possible D match to TRBD1 (5 bases). CDR3 length equals 14 residues. Trimming cost V 4 bases and J 2 bases, with 12 bases left between them. Germline CDR1 SGHKS, CDR2 YYEKEE (reference sequence). This chain's CDR3 is CASSHQGPNTEAFF. The CDR3 nucleotides are TGTGCCAGCAGCCATCAGGGCCCAAACACTGAAGCTTTCTTT.

This clone has more than one count but fewer than ten. The V gene is TRBV14, the J gene TRBJ1-1, with no clear D. Germline CDR1 SGHDN, CDR2 FVKESK. The V end was cut by 2 bases, the J end by 8 bases, with 12 bases between. The CDR3 extends over 13 amino acids. This chain's CDR3 is CASSQTIVREAFF. The CDR3 DNA is TGTGCCAGCAGCCAAACAATCGTCCGAGAAGCTTTCTTT.

V and J are TRBV2 and TRBJ2-3; D is perhaps TRBD2 (5 bases). CDR3 length: 15 residues. Germline assignment: CDR1 SNHLY and CDR2 FYNNEI. The ends were cut back, 6 bases at V and 3 bases at J, with 16 bases in the middle. CDR3 amino acids: CASSPRLTNTDTQYF. The CDR3 DNA follows: TGTGCCAGCAGCCCCCGACTAACAAATACAGATACGCAGTATTTT.

The gene calls are TRBV7-2 and TRBJ2-1; 9 bases line up with TRBD1. This CDR3 has 15 residues. Per the germline V gene, CDR1 is SGHTA and CDR2 is FQGNSA. V shed 5 bases, J shed 8 bases, and the junction held 10 bases outside the gene matches. CDR3 sequence: CASSKPGQGVYEQFF. The CDR3 coding sequence is TGTGCCAGCAGCAAGCCGGGACAGGGTGTATATGAGCAGTTCTTC.

The CDR3 DNA is TGTGCCAGTACCCTTATAACCATCAGGGCTGAAGCCACTGAAGCTTTCTTT. This codes for CASTLITIRAEATEAFF. The chain combines TRBV19 with TRBJ1-1; tentatively, D is TRBD1 (5 bases). Trimming left V 7 bases short and J 4 bases short, with 25 bases between. This CDR3 is 17 amino acids long. Germline V gene sequence: CDR1 LNHDA, CDR2 SQIVND (reference sequence).

The chain is built from TRBV5-6 and TRBJ2-5; 9 bases match TRBD2. This CDR3 has 19 residues. The junction had 24 bases not matched to a gene; V was cut back by 3 bases and J by 9 bases. In germline, CDR1 is SGHDT, CDR2 YYEEEE. CDR3 DNA sequence: TGTGCCAGCAGCTCTACAGTAAGCAGCGGGAGGCCCCCCATGGCGGCCCAGTACTTC. This sequence encodes CASSSTVSSGRPPMAAQYF.

V usage is TRBV7-9 and J usage is TRBJ1-2, with TRBD1 matching 7 bases. CDR3 size: 13 residues. CDR1 and CDR2 (germline): SEHNR, FQNEAQ (reference sequence). V dropped 8 bases and J dropped 4; count of bases not matched to a gene: 7. CDR3 coding DNA: TGTGCCAGCTCAGGGGGGCAAATCTATGGCTACACCTTC. Amino acid sequence: CASSGGQIYGYTF.

This sequence joins TRBV29-1 and TRBJ1-3, with 9 bases identical to TRBD1. The CDR3 sequence is 16 residues long. The V gene's germline CDR1 is SQVTM and CDR2 ANQGSEA. V was pared by 5 bases and J by 2 bases, with 10 bases of the junction left unmatched. CDR3 loop: CSVIPDRGTTGNTIYF. The CDR3 DNA is TGCAGCGTTATCCCGGACAGGGGAACGACTGGAAACACCATATATTTT.

This chain connects TRBV19 to TRBJ2-7; 8 positions agree with TRBD2. Germline CDR1 and CDR2: LNHDA and SQIVND (reference sequence). This CDR3 region has 14 residues. V lost 2 bases to trimming and J lost 0 bases; unmatched junction nucleotides: 0. For the CDR3, the DNA is TGTGCCAGTAGTATAACTAGCGGCTCCTACGAGCAGTACTTC. As protein: CASSITSGSYEQYF.

This rearrangement joins TRBV7-8 to TRBJ2-1; 14 bases fit TRBD2. CDR3 length: 15 residues. The J segment lost 10 bases and the V segment lost 5 bases, leaving 7 bases of the junction unmatched. Germline V gene lookup returns CDR1 SGHVS and CDR2 FQNEAQ. The chain's CDR3 is CASSIGTSGSVEQFF. The CDR3 DNA sequence: TGTGCCAGCAGCATAGGGACTAGCGGGAGCGTCGAGCAGTTCTTC. Using reference TRBV7-8 and TRBJ2-1 for the parts outside the CDR3, the full variable domain is GAGVSQSPRYKVAKRGQDVALRCDPISGHVSLFWYQQALGQGPEFLTYFQNEAQLDKSGLPSDRFFAERPEGSVSTLKIQRTQQEDSAVYLCASSIGTSGSVEQFFGPGTRLTVL.

V and J are TRBV9 and TRBJ2-1; TRBD2 matches at 10 bases. The germline V gene encodes CDR1 SGDLS and CDR2 YYNGEE. This CDR3 has 17 residues. J gave up 6 bases and V 2 bases, and 11 bases lay outside the gene matches. CDR3 coding DNA: TGTGCCAGCAGCGTTAATAAAGCGGGAGGGGTGTTCAATGAGCAGTTCTTC. Translated: CASSVNKAGGVFNEQFF. Supplemented by reference TRBV9 and TRBJ2-1, the full variable domain reads DSGVTQTPKHLITATGQRVTLRCSPRSGDLSVYWYQQSLDQGLQFLIQYYNGEERAKGNILERFSAQQFPDLHSELNLSSLELGDSALYFCASSVNKAGGVFNEQFFGPGTRLTVL.